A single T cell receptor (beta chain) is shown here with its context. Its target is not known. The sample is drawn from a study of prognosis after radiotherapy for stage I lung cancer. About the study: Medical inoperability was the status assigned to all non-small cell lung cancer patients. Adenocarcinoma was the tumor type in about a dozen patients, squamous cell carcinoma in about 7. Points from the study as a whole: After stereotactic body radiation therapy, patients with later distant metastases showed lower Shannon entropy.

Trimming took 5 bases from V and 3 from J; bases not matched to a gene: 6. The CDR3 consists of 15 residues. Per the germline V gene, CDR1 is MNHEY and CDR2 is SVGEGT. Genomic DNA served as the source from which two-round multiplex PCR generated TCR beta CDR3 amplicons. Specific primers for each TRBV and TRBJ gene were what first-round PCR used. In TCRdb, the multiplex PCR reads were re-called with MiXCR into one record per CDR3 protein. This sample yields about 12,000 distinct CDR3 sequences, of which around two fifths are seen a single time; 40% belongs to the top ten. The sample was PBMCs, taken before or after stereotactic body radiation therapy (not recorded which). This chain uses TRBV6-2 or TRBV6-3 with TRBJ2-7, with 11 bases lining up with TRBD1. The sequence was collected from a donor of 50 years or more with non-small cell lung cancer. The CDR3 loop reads CASSEAGTGGYEQYF. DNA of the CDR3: TGTGCCAGCAGTGAAGCGGGGACAGGGGGCTACGAGCAGTACTTC.